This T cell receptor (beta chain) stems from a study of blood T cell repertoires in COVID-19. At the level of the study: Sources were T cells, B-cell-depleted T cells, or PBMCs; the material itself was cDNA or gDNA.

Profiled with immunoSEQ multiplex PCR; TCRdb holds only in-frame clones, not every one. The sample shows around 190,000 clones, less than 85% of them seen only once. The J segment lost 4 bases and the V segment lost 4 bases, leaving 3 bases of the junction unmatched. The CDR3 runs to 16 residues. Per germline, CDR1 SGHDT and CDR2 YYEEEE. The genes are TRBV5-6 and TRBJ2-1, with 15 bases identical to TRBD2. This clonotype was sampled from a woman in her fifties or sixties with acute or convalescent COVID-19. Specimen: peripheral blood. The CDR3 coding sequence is TGTGCCAGCAGCATGGGACTAGCGGGAGGATACAATGAGCAGTTCTTC. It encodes CASSMGLAGGYNEQFF.